The 11 T cell receptor beta chains below come from one sample, sequenced in a study of blood T cell repertoires in COVID-19. TCRdb's table, derived via immunoSEQ multiplex PCR, lists solely in-frame clones and lacks some. Of 240,000 or so clones in the sample, approximately 80% were seen once. The sequenced sample consisted of peripheral blood. These receptors were taken from a woman aged 18-29 years with acute or convalescent COVID-19.

This chain joins TRBV28 and TRBJ2-1, with 7 nucleotides matching TRBD2. The V gene end was trimmed by 5 bases and the J gene end by 4 bases; junction bases not matched to a gene: 8. The CDR3 totals 15 residues. CDR1 and CDR2 from the germline V gene are MDHEN and SYDVKM. As DNA, the CDR3 is TGTGCCAGCAGTAGGGTGGCGGGAGTGTACAATGAGCAGTTCTTC. The encoded protein is CASSRVAGVYNEQFF.

This chain joins TRBV28 and TRBJ1-1; D is perhaps TRBD1 (6 bases). CDR1 and CDR2 (germline): MDHEN, SYDVKM. V gave up 3 bases and J gave up 5 bases, with 10 bases separating them. This CDR3 contains 13 residues. CDR3 coding DNA: TGTGCCAGCAGTTTCGGGGGGCGGACTGAAGCTTTCTTT. Translating gives CASSFGGRTEAFF.

The gene calls are TRBV3-1 (or the pseudogene TRBV3-2) and TRBJ2-7; 9 bases are shared with TRBD1. The V segment lost 1 base and the J segment 4 bases; nucleotides outside the gene matches: 8. The CDR3 is made up of 16 amino acids. Germline V gene data show CDR1 as LGHDT and CDR2 as YNNKEL (reference sequence). The CDR3 loop is CASSQVGTGRRYEQYF. DNA of the CDR3: TGTGCCAGCAGCCAAGTCGGGACAGGGAGGAGGTACGAGCAGTACTTC.

The V and J genes are TRBV6-2 or TRBV6-3 and TRBJ2-7; D perhaps matches TRBD1 (6 bases). The CDR3 is 17 amino acids. CDR1 is MNHEY, CDR2 SVGEGT, per germline. V was trimmed by 2 bases and J by 3 bases, leaving 20 bases between them. The CDR3 sequence is CASSYGGLNSGNYEQYF. The CDR3 DNA reads TGTGCCAGCAGTTACGGGGGCCTTAACAGTGGAAACTACGAGCAGTACTTC.

The V gene is TRBV9, the J gene TRBJ2-7; 8 nucleotides agree with TRBD1. This CDR3 region has 14 residues. Trimming took 3 bases from V and 0 from J; bases not matched to a gene: 2. Germline V lookup: CDR1 SGDLS, CDR2 YYNGEE. The DNA of the CDR3 is TGTGCCAGCAGCGGGACAGGGAGCTCCTACGAGCAGTACTTC. Its protein product is CASSGTGSSYEQYF.

Ten or more counts support this clone. The chain joins TRBV28 to TRBJ1-2; D remains unclear. The CDR3 spans 14 residues. In germline, CDR1 is MDHEN, CDR2 SYDVKM. The V end was cut by 6 bases, the J end by 2 bases, with 13 bases between. CDR3 protein: CASRPAGINYGYTF. CDR3 nucleotide sequence: TGTGCCAGCAGGCCAGCCGGGATAAACTATGGCTACACCTTC.

The J gene is TRBJ1-1, the V gene TRBV6-5; D is undetermined. CDR1 MNHEY and CDR2 SVGAGI come from the germline V gene. There are 15 residues in the CDR3. V was clipped by 0 bases and J by 0 bases, with 8 bases between them. The CDR3 nucleotides read TGTGCCAGCAGTTACTCGAAACAGATGAACACTGAAGCTTTCTTT. Residues: CASSYSKQMNTEAFF.

The V and J genes are TRBV30 and TRBJ2-2; TRBD1 aligns across 7 bases. Trimming took 0 bases from V and 6 from J; bases not matched to a gene: 13. In germline, CDR1 is GTSNPN, CDR2 SVGIG (reference sequence). The CDR3 is made up of 17 amino acids. CDR3 region: CAWSVYFGPGTAGELFF. CDR3 DNA: TGTGCCTGGAGTGTTTACTTTGGGCCTGGGACAGCCGGGGAGCTGTTTTTT.

A single count supports this clone. The chain combines TRBV2 with TRBJ1-1; 10 nucleotides match TRBD1. V was pared by 6 bases and J by 8 bases, with 3 bases of the junction left unmatched. Germline values: CDR1 SNHLY, CDR2 FYNNEI. There are 12 residues in the CDR3. The CDR3 is CASSTDRGEAFF. The CDR3 nucleotides are TGTGCCAGCAGCACGGACAGGGGGGAAGCTTTCTTT.

The chain uses TRBV2 and TRBJ1-1, with D possibly being TRBD1 (6 bases). With 7 bases removed from V and 0 bases from J, the gap between germline ends came to 15 bases. The CDR3 sequence is 15 residues long. Germline V lookup: CDR1 SNHLY, CDR2 FYNNEI. CDR3 sequence reads: CASIPGTHMNTEAFF. The CDR3 nucleotides read TGTGCCAGCATCCCAGGGACACACATGAACACTGAAGCTTTCTTT.

The chain has TRBV6-4 and TRBJ2-4; 9 bases fit TRBD2. Germline V CDR1 and CDR2: MRHNA, SNTAGT. The CDR3 consists of 18 residues. V dropped 7 bases and J dropped 2; count of bases not matched to a gene: 15. The CDR3 DNA reads TGTGCCAGCATTACTTGCGGGAGGGCTGTTATGACCAAAAACATTCAGTACTTC. Amino acid sequence: CASITCGRAVMTKNIQYF.